The source of this TCR beta chain is a study of blood T cell repertoires in COVID-19. On the study more broadly: Acute and convalescent COVID-19 specimens originated in the United States, Italy and Spain.

Only one count was recorded for this clone. The protocol was immunoSEQ multiplex PCR, while the TCRdb copy is restricted to in-frame clones and leaves out a portion. Of 320,000 or so clones detected, around 90% appear once; the ten largest clones hold about 5%. Germline V gene lookup returns CDR1 KGHSH and CDR2 LQKENI. Trimming stripped 3 bases from V and 3 bases from J, with 18 bases between. This CDR3 contains 17 residues. The V gene is TRBV18, the J gene TRBJ2-1, with D possibly matching TRBD2 (7 bases). Sequenced sample: PBMCs or T cells enriched from blood (not recorded which). This receptor was taken from a man between 25 and 39 years old who had recovered from COVID-19. The chain's CDR3 is CASSPSGGPTRYNEQFF. CDR3 coding DNA: TGTGCCAGCTCACCTTCCGGGGGGCCCACACGCTACAATGAGCAGTTCTTC.